This TCR beta chain was captured by sequencing in a study of HIV-infected patients and healthy controls. Follow-up blood was drawn about 14 weeks, roughly three months, after antiretroviral therapy began. Whole blood was used without fractionation, so all unsorted peripheral T cells were included. Between the trimmed V and J ends, which lost 3 bases and 5 bases, there was a span of 7 bases. The CDR3 sequence is 13 residues long. This clonotype rates as medium-sized. The antigen is undetermined. Reverse transcription used around 500 ng RNA and constant-region primers for alpha and beta. Using multiplexing indices, alpha and beta chain libraries were generated apart by chain-specific third strand synthesis. After a brief PCR adding P5, P7 and a second index, 23 amplification cycles followed. MiXCR was run by TCRdb on the 5' RACE reads, yielding one entry per CDR3 protein. The table has 6,000 to 7,000 distinct CDR3 sequences, 7.4% seen once.

Points from the study as a whole: HIV+ repertoires were severely depleted of MAIT alpha-chain CDR3s, unlike healthy controls.

V and J are TRBV12-3 or TRBV12-4 and TRBJ2-2, with D possibly matching TRBD1 (6 bases). The TCR originated in an adult with HIV infection. The source was blood, collected during antiretroviral therapy. The CDR3 sequence is CASSFRGTGELFF. Here the CDR3 DNA reads TGTGCCAGCAGTTTTAGGGGGACCGGGGAGCTGTTTTTT.